This T cell receptor beta chain was recorded in a study of cytomegalovirus exposure and HLA in healthy donors. The PCR had 60 Vbeta and 13 Jbeta primers. Data came from immunoSEQ multiplex PCR; TCRdb stores just in-frame clones and leaves some out. The sample shows tens of thousands of clones, 77% of them seen only once. CDR1 and CDR2 from the germline V gene are SQVTM and ANQGSEA. V was shortened by 3 bases and J by 8 bases, with 26 bases between the two germline ends. The CDR3 is 17 residues long. This chain links TRBV29-1 with TRBJ2-1, with D perhaps TRBD1 (6 bases). The specimen sequenced was PBMCs. This TCR was recovered from a middle-aged man in good health and CMV-seropositive. The CDR3 coding sequence is TGCAGCGTTGAGCGCTCAGGGGATTTTGGTTCCCTCGATGAGCAGTTCTTC. This gives the protein CSVERSGDFGSLDEQFF.